This T cell receptor beta chain appears in the sequencing data of a study of beta chain features in type 1 diabetes. V trimming: 3 bases; J trimming: 2 bases; junction bases outside the gene matches: 3. This CDR3 region has 15 residues. The study reverse transcribed the entire isolated RNA, so it sequenced expressed TCRB transcripts. Using immunoSEQ multiplex PCR, the repertoire was profiled, and TCRdb retains in-frame clones only, with some absent. The sample includes approximately 43,000 clones, 60% to 75% of them seen just once. Every donor provided one heparinised blood draw, which averaged approximately 120 mL. Once sorted, every population was more than 95% pure. In regard to this clone: Its cognate antigen is unknown.

Study-wide results and limits: In comparison with healthy donors, patients had naive, central memory and Treg TCRB repertoires that appeared more similar. When Type 1 diabetes patients were examined, their TCRB CDR3s proved moderately but significantly shorter in all four CD4+ subsets.

This sequence joins TRBV23-1 and TRBJ1-3; TRBD1 matches at 8 bases. TRBV23-1 is an ORF, with its function uncertain. The receptor comes from a man in his thirties or forties with type 1 diabetes. Some clones in this sample may be carry-over from other donors' samples. Sequencing was performed on Tregs from blood. CDR3 nucleotides: TGCGCCAGCAGTCACAGGACAGGGCCTGGAAACACCATATATTTT. Protein: CASSHRTGPGNTIYF.